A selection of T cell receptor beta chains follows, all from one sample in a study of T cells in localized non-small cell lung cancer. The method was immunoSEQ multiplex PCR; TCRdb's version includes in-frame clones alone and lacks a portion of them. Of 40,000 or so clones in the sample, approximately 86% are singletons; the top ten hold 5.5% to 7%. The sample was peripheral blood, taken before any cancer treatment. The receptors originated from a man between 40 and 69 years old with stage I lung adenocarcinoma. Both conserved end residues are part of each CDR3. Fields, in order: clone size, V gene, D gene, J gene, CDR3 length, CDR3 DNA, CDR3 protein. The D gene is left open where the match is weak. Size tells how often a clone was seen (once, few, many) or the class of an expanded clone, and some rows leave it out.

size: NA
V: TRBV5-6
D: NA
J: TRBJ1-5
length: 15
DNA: TGTGCCAGCAGCTTGGGAGGGAATAGCAATCAGCCCCAGCATTTT
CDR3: CASSLGGNSNQPQHF

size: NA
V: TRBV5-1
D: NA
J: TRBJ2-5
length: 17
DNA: TGCGCCAGCAGCTTGGGATTGGGAACTCAAGGGGCAGAGACCCAGTACTTC
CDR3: CASSLGLGTQGAETQYF

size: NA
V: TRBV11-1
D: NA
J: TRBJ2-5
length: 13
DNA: TGTGCCAGCAGCTTACCTAGCATGAAGACCCAGTACTTC
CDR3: CASSLPSMKTQYF

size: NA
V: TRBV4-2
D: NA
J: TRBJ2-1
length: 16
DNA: TGTGCCAGCAGCCAAGATCTGGCGGGGAACTACAATGAGCAGTTCTTC
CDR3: CASSQDLAGNYNEQFF

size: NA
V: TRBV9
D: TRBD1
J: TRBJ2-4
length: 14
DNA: TGTGCCAGCAGCCCTAGGACAGGGAAGAACATTCAGTACTTC
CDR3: CASSPRTGKNIQYF

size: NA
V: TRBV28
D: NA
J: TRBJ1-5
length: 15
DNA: TGTGCCAGCAGTTTGCTTACCAGTAGCAATCAGCCCCAGCATTTT
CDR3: CASSLLTSSNQPQHF

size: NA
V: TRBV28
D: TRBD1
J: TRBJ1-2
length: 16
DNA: TGTGCCAGCAGTTTTAGGGACAGGGGATCTCCCTATGGCTACACCTTC
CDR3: CASSFRDRGSPYGYTF

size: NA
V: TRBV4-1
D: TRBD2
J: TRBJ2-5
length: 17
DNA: TGCGCCAGCAGCCAAGCAAGACTAGCGGGGCTTGGGGAGACCCAGTACTTC
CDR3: CASSQARLAGLGETQYF

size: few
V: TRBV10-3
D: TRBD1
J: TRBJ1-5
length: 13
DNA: TGTGCCATCAGTGAAGCAGGGGGCCAGCCCCAGCATTTT
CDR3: CAISEAGGQPQHF

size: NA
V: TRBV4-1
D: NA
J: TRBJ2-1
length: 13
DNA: TGCGCCAGCAGCCAAGTGGGGAGAGTTGAGCAGTTCTTC
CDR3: CASSQVGRVEQFF

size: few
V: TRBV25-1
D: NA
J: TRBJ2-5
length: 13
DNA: TGTGCCAGCAGTGAACCGGACAGAGAGACCCAGTACTTC
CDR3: CASSEPDRETQYF

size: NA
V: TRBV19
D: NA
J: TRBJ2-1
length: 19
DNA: TGTGCCAGTAGTATAAGGGCGGGCAGGGCCCCTCCCTCCTACAATGAGCAGTTCTTC
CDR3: CASSIRAGRAPPSYNEQFF

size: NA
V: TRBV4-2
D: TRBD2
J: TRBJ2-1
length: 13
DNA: TGTGCCAGCAGCCAAAGGGCGGGAGATGAGCAGTTCTTC
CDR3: CASSQRAGDEQFF

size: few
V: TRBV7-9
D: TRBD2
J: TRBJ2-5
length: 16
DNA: TGTGCCAGCAGCTTATCGGGACTAGCGGGAGGAGAGACCCAGTACTTC
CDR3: CASSLSGLAGGETQYF

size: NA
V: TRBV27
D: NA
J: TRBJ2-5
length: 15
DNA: TGTGCCAGCAGTTTATCGGTCCGCCCCAAGGAGACCCAGTACTTC
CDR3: CASSLSVRPKETQYF

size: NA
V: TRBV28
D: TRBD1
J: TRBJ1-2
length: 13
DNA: TGTGCCAGCAGTTTGACAGGGGGCTATGGCTACACCTTC
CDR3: CASSLTGGYGYTF

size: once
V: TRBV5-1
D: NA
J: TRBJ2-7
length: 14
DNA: TGCGCCAGCAGCGGAGGGGACAACACCTACGAGCAGTACTTC
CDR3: CASSGGDNTYEQYF

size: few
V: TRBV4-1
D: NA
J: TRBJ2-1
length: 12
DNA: TGCGCCAGCAGCCATGGGAGCAATGAGCAGTTCTTC
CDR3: CASSHGSNEQFF

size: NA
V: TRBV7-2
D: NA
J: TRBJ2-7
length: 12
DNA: TGTGCCAGCAGCTTAGGTTCGGACGAGCAGTACTTC
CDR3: CASSLGSDEQYF

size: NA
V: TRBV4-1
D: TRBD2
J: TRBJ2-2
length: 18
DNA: TGCGCCAGCAGCCAAGAGGTACGGACTAGCGGAACAACCGGGGAGCTGTTTTTT
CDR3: CASSQEVRTSGTTGELFF

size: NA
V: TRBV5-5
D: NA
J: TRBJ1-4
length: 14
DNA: TGTGCCAGCAGCTTGGCCGGTTACGAGGAAAAACTGTTTTTT
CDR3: CASSLAGYEEKLFF

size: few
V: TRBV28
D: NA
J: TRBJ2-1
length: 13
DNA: TGTGCCAGCAGTTCCCCCATAGAAGGTGAGCAGTTCTTC
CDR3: CASSSPIEGEQFF

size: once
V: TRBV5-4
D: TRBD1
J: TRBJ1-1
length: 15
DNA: TGTGCCAGCAGCTTGGCCAGGACAGGGGGGACTGAAGCTTTCTTT
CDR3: CASSLARTGGTEAFF

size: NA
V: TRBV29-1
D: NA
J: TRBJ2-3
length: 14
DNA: TGCAGCGTTGGAGGGACACCCAGCACAGATACGCAGTATTTT
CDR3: CSVGGTPSTDTQYF

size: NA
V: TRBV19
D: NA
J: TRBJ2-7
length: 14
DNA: TGTGCCAGTAGTATTTGGGGCGACACCTACGAGCAGTACTTC
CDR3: CASSIWGDTYEQYF

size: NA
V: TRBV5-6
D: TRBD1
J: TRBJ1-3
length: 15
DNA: TGTGCCAGCAGCTTGGGACAGGGGACTGGAAACACCATATATTTT
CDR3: CASSLGQGTGNTIYF

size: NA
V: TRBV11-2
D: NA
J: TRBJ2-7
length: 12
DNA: TGTGCCAGCAGCTCGCGCAGGGAGGTGCAGTACTTC
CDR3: CASSSRREVQYF

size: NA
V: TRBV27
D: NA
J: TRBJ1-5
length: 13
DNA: TGTGCCAGCAGTTTGAGGGAGGGCCAGCCCCAGCATTTT
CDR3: CASSLREGQPQHF

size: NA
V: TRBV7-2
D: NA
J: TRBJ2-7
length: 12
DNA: TGTGCCAGCAGCCTTAGCTCCTACGAGCAGTACTTC
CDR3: CASSLSSYEQYF

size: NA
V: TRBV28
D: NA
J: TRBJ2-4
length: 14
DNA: TGTGCCGCGAGTCGAGGGGGGGGGACGAACATTCAGTACTTC
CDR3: CAASRGGGTNIQYF

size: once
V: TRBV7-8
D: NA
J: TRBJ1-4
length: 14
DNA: TGTGCCAGCAGCTACTCTGGGTGGAGTGAAAAACTGTTTTTT
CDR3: CASSYSGWSEKLFF

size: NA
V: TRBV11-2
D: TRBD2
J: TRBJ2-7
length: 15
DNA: TGTGCCAGCAGCGACACTAGCGGATACTCCTACGAGCAGTACTTC
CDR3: CASSDTSGYSYEQYF

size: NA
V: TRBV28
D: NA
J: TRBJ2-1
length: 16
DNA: TGTGCCAGCAGTGGAACTACCTTCAACTCCTACAATGAGCAGTTCTTC
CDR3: CASSGTTFNSYNEQFF

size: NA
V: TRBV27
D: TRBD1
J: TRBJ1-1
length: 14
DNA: TGTGCCAGCAGTCGAACCCCGACAGGGGGCCGAGCTTTCTTT
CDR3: CASSRTPTGGRAFF

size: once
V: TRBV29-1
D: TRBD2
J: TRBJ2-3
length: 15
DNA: TGCAGCGTTTCTCTTACTACGCGGGAGACAGATACGCAGTATTTT
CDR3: CSVSLTTRETDTQYF

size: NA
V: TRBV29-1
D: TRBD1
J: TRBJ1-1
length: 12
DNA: TGCAGCGTTAGACAGGGCCTTATTAAAGCTTTCTTT
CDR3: CSVRQGLIKAFF

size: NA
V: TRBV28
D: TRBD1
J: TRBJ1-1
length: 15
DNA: TGTGCCAGCAGTTTATTGACAGGGGGCGTTGGTGAAGCTTTCTTT
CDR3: CASSLLTGGVGEAFF

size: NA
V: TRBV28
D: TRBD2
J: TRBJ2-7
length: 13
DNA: TGTGCCGGAAGGACTAGCGGATCTTACGAGCAGTACTTC
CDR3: CAGRTSGSYEQYF

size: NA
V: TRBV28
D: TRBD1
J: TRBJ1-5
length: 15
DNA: TGTGCCAGCAGTACGCCGGGACAGTTTAATCAGCCCCAGCATTTT
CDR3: CASSTPGQFNQPQHF

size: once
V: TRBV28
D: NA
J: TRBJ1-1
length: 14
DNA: TGTGCCAGCAGTCGAACGACGGGGGGCTTCAAGGCTTTCTTT
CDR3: CASSRTTGGFKAFF

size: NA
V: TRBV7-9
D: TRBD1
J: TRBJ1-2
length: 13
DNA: TGTGCCAGCAGCCTTACGGACAGGGAAGGATCACGTTTC
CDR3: CASSLTDREGSRF

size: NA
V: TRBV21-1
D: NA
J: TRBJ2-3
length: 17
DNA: TGTGCCAGCAGCAAAAACAGCGGGAGACCTAGCACAGATACGCAGTATTTT
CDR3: CASSKNSGRPSTDTQYF

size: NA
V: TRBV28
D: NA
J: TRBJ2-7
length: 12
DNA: TGTGCCAGCAGTCCCTATCGCCGTGAGCAGTACTTC
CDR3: CASSPYRREQYF

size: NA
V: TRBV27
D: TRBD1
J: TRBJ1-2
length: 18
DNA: TGTGCCAGCAGTTTATCACCGGGACAGGCAACTGGGCTGGTTGGCTACACCTTC
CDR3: CASSLSPGQATGLVGYTF

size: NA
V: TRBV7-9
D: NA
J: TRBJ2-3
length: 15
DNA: TGTGCCAGCAGCTTCCGTATCCCGGGGACAGATACGCAGTATTTT
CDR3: CASSFRIPGTDTQYF

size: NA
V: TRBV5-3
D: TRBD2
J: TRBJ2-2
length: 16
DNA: TGTGCCAGAAGCTTGAGTAGCGGGGGGAACACCGGGGAGCTGTTTTTT
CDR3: CARSLSSGGNTGELFF

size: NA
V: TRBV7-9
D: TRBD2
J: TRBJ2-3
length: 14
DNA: TGTGCCAGCAGCTCCGGACTAGCGACAGATACGCAGTATTTT
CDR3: CASSSGLATDTQYF

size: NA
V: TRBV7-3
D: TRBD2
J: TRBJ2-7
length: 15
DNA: TGTGCCAGCAGCGAAAGACTAGCGGGATATAACGAGCAGTACTTC
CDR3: CASSERLAGYNEQYF

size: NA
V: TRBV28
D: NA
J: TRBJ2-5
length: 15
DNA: TGTGCCAGCAGTTCGGAGGCGGGGTACCAAGAGACCCAGTACTTC
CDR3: CASSSEAGYQETQYF

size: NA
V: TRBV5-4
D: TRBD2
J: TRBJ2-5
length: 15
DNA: TGTGCCAGCGGGGGGACTAGCAGATCCCAAGAGACCCAGTACTTC
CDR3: CASGGTSRSQETQYF

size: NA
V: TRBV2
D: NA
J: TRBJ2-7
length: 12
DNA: TGTGCCAGCAGTGAAACGGCGTACGAGCAGTACTTC
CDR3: CASSETAYEQYF

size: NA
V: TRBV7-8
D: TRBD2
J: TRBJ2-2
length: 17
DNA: TGTGCCAGCAGCTTATGGGGACTAGGCCCGAACACCGGGGAGCTGTTTTTT
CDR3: CASSLWGLGPNTGELFF

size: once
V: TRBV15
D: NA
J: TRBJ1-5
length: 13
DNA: TGTGCCACCAGCAGGGGGGGGAATCAGCCCCAGCATTTT
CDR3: CATSRGGNQPQHF

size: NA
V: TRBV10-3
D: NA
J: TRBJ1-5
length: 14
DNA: TGTGCCATCAGTGAAGGGGGGTTCAATCAGCCCCAGCATTTT
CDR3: CAISEGGFNQPQHF

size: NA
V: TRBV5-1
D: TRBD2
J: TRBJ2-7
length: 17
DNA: TGCGCCAGCAGCTTGGCTCCGGGAGGGATCCGATCCTACGAGCAGTACTTC
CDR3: CASSLAPGGIRSYEQYF

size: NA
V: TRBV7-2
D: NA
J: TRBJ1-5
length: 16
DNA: TGTGCCAGCAGCTCCACCGGACCTCTTAGCAATCAGCCCCAGCATTTT
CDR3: CASSSTGPLSNQPQHF

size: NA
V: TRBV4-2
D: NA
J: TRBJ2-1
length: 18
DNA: TGTGCCAGCAGCCAAGAACCCCCAGTCCCCCCCTCCTACAATGAGCAGTTCTTC
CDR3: CASSQEPPVPPSYNEQFF